The sequence of this T cell receptor (beta chain) was determined in a study of esophageal squamous cell carcinoma under preoperative chemotherapy. Study results and limitations: Clonal contraction, more than amplification, hit abundant clones after paclitaxel-nedaplatin. Tumor-infiltrating lymphocytes showed no significant post-chemotherapy TCR diversity increase, unlike peripheral T cells.

One entry per CDR3 protein, called by TCRdb with MiXCR from the PCR reads. The sample holds about 12,000 distinct CDR3 sequences, approximately 50% seen once. By frequency in the sample, this clonotype is medium-sized. Its antigen is not known. Germline assignment: CDR1 LGHNT and CDR2 FRNRAP. This CDR3 spans 14 amino acids. Time point given: before preoperative PTX-NDP chemotherapy. Before surgery, patients were given preoperative paclitaxel-nedaplatin chemotherapy. The sequence came from a human donor with esophageal squamous cell carcinoma. The donor label of this sample is uncertain. The rearrangement joins TRBV12-5 to TRBJ2-1, with 7 nucleotides matching TRBD1. The DNA end is a closer match to TRBJ2-5, so the J assignment may be wrong. Sample acquisition took place from a patient given preoperative chemotherapy. DNA for the CDR3: TGTGCTAGTGGCCCCGGGACAGTACAAGAGACCCAGTACTTC. Translation: CASGPGTVQETQYF.